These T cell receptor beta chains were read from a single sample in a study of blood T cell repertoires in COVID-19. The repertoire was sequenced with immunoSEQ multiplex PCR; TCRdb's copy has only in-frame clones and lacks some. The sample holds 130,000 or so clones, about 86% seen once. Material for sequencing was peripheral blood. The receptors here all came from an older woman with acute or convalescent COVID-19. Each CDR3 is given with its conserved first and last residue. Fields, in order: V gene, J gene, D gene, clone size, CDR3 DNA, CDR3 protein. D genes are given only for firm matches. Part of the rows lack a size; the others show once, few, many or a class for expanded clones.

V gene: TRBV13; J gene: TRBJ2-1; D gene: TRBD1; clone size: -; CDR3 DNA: TGTGCCAGCTTAACTGGACAGGGGATTTACAATGAGCAGTTCTTC; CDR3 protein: CASLTGQGIYNEQFF
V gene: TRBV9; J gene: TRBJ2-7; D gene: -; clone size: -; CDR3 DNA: TGTGCCAGCAGCGTTAGGTGGGAGAACTACGAGCAGTACTTC; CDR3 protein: CASSVRWENYEQYF
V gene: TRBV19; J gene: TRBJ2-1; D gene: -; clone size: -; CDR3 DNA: TGTGCCAGTAGTGTAGGACTAACTGAAGTTGGTGAGCAGTTCTTC; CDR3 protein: CASSVGLTEVGEQFF
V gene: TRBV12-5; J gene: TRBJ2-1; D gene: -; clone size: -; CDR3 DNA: TGTGCTAGTGGTTTGGTAGGAGGGACCCACAATGAGCAGTTCTTC; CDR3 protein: CASGLVGGTHNEQFF
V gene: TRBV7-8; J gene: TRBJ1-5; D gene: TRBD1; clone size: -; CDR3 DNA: TGTGCCAGCAGCCCTCGGACAGGGCCTAATCAGCCCCAGCATTTT; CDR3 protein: CASSPRTGPNQPQHF
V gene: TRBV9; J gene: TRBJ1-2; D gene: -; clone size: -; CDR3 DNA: TGTGCCAGCAACAGTGGGTTCGGGAAAGGGTTTGGCTACACCTTC; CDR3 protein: CASNSGFGKGFGYTF
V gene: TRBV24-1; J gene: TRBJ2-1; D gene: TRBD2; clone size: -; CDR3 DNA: TGTGCCACCAGTGATTTAAGCGGGGGGGTAAACAATGAGCAGTTCTTC; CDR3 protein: CATSDLSGGVNNEQFF
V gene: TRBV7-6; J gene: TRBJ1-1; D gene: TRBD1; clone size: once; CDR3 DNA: TGTGCCAGCAGCTTAGTGGACAGGGGGATGAACACTGAAGCTTTCTTT; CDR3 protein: CASSLVDRGMNTEAFF
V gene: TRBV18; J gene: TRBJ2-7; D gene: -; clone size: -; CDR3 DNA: TGTGCCAGCTCTCCCCGGGACATTTTACTGGGCGAGCAGTACTTC; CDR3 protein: CASSPRDILLGEQYF
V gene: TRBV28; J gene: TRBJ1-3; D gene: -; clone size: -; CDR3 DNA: TGTGCCAGCAGTTTACAACTCTCTGGAAACACCATATATTTT; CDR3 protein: CASSLQLSGNTIYF
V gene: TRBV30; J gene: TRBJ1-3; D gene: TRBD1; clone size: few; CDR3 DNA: TGTGCCTGGTCCAGGGGGGACACCATATATTTT; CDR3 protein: CAWSRGDTIYF
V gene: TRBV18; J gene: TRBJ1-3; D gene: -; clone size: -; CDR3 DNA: TGTGCCAGCTCACAGGGGATCTCTGGAAACACCATATATTTT; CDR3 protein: CASSQGISGNTIYF
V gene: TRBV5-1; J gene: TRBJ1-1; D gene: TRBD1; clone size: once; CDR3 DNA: TGCGCCAGCAGCATACCGACAGGGGACACTGAAGCTTTCTTT; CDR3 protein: CASSIPTGDTEAFF
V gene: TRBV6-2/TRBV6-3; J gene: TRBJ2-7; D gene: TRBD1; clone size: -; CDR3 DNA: TGTGCCAGCAGTTACTCGTGGACAGGGGTAAACGAGCAGTACTTC; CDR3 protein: CASSYSWTGVNEQYF
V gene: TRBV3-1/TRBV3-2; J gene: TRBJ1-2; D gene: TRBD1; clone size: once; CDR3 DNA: TGTGCCAGCAGCCGCCCGGGACAGGGAGATGATGGCTACACCTTC; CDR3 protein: CASSRPGQGDDGYTF
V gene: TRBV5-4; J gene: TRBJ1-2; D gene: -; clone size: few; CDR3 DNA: TGTGCCAGCAGCTTGGGTTCCGCGACTAACTATGGCTACACCTTC; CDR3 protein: CASSLGSATNYGYTF
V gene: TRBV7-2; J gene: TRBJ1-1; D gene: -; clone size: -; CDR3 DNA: TGTGCCAGCAGCTTAGGGCCCCGAACTGAAGCTTTCTTT; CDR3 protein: CASSLGPRTEAFF
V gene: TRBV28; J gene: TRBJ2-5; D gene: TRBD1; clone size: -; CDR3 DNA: TGTGCCAGCAGTAGCGGACAGGGGGCCCAAGAGACCCAGTACTTC; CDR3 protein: CASSSGQGAQETQYF
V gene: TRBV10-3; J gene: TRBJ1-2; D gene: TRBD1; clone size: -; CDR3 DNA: TGTGCCATCAGTGACAACGGACAGGGGTACGCTGGCTACACCTTC; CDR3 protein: CAISDNGQGYAGYTF
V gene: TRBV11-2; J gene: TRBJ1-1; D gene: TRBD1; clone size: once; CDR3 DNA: TGTGCCAGCAGCTTCAAACAGGGGGATACTGAAGCTTTCTTT; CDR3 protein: CASSFKQGDTEAFF
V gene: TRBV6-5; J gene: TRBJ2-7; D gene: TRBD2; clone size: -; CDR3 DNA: TGTGCCAGCAGTTACTCGAGCGGGGGGAACTACGAGCAGTACTTC; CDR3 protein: CASSYSSGGNYEQYF
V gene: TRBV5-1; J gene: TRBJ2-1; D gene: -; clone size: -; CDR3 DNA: TGCGCCAGCAGCTTGGTAGGAGACCTGGGGGGCTACAATGAGCAGTTCTTC; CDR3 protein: CASSLVGDLGGYNEQFF
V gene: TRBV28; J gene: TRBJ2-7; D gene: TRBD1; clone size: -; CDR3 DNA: TGTGCCAGCAGTTTTGGACAGGGCGGCTACGAGCAGTACTTC; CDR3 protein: CASSFGQGGYEQYF
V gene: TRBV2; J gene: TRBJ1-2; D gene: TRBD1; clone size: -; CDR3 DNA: TGTGCCAGCAGTGATGGACAGGGCCAAAACTATGGCTACACCTTC; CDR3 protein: CASSDGQGQNYGYTF
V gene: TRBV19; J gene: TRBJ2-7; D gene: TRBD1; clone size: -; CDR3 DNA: TGTGCCAGTAGTCAGGGTTGGGGCCAGGGGGTCTACGAGCAGTACTTC; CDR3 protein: CASSQGWGQGVYEQYF
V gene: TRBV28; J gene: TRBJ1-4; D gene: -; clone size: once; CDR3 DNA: TGTGCCAGCAGTTTAGTCGACCGGGGAAGGGAAAAACTGTTTTTT; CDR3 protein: CASSLVDRGREKLFF
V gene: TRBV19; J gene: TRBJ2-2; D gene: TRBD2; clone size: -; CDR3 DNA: TGTGCCAGTAGTCAGCGGGGGAGTGAGACCGGGGAGCTGTTTTTT; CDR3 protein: CASSQRGSETGELFF
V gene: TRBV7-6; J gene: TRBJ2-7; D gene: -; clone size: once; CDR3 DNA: TGTGCCAGCAGCTTAGCGCCCGGACTAACGGAACACGAGCAGTACTTC; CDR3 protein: CASSLAPGLTEHEQYF
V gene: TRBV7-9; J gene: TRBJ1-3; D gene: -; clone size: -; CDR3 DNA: TGTGCCAGCAGCTTAGAGGACAGTCCTTCGGGAAACACCATATATTTT; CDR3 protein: CASSLEDSPSGNTIYF
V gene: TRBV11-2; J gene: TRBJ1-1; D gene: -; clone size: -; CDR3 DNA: TGTGCCAGCAGCTCCAGAAATGAAGCTTTCTTT; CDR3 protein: CASSSRNEAFF
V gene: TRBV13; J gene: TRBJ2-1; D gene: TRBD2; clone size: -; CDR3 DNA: TGTGCCAGCAGCACAAGCGGGGGGAGCTCCTACAATGAGCAGTTCTTC; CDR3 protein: CASSTSGGSSYNEQFF
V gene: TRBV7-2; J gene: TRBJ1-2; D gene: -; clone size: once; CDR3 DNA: TGTGCCAGCAGCTTAGCGGGCGGGTTGGCTAACTATGGCTACACCTTC; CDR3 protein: CASSLAGGLANYGYTF
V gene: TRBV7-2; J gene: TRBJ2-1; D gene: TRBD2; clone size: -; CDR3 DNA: TGTGCCAGCAGCTTAGGAACTAGCGGGGGGGCCTCTAATGAGCAGTTCTTC; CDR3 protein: CASSLGTSGGASNEQFF
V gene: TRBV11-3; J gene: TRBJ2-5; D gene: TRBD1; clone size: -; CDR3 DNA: TGTGCCAGCAGCCTAACGGGACAGGTCGGAGAGACCCAGTACTTC; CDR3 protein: CASSLTGQVGETQYF
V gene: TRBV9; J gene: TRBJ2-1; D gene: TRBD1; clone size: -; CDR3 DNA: TGTGCCAGCAGCCGCGGACAGGCACTATACAATGAGCAGTTCTTC; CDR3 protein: CASSRGQALYNEQFF
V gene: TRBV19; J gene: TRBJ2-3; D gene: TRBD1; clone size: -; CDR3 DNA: TGTGCCAGTACCAGGGACAGGGCAGATACGCAGTATTTT; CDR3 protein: CASTRDRADTQYF
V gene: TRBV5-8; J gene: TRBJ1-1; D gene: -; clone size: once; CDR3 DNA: TGTGCCAGCAGCTTAGAGTCCTTCACTGAAGCTTTCTTT; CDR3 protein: CASSLESFTEAFF
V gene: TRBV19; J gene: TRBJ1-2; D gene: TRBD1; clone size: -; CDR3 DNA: TGTGCCAGTGGGGATACAGGGGGCCCGGGCTACACCTTC; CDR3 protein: CASGDTGGPGYTF
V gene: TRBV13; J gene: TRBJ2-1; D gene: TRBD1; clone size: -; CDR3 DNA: TGTGCCAGCAGCTTAGGTCGGACAGGGCATGAGCAGTTCTTC; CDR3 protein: CASSLGRTGHEQFF
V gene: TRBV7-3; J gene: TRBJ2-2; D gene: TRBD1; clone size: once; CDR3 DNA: TGTGCCAGCAGCTCCAACAGGGGGCAGGACACCGGGGAGCTGTTTTTT; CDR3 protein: CASSSNRGQDTGELFF
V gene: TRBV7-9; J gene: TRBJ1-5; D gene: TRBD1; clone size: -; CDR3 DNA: TGTGCCAGCAGCTTGTACGACAGGGACAATCAGCCCCAGCATTTT; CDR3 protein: CASSLYDRDNQPQHF
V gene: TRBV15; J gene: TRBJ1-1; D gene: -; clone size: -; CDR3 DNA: TGTGCCACCAGCAGAGTACATGAGGTTGACGCTTTCTTT; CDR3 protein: CATSRVHEVDAFF
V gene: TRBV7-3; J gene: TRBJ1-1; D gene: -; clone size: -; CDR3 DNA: TGTGCCAGCAGCCCACATAATTCGCACACTGAAGCTTTCTTT; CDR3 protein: CASSPHNSHTEAFF
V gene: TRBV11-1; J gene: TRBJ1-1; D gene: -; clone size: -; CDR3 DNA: TGTGCCAGCAGTCCTGGACAGTACACTGAAGCTTTCTTT; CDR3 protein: CASSPGQYTEAFF
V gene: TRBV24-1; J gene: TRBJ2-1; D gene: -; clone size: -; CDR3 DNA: TGTGCCACCAGCCACCCGAACTACGGACAATATGAGCAGTTCTTC; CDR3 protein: CATSHPNYGQYEQFF
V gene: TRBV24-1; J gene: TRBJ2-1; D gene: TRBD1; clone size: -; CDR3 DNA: TGTGCCACCAGTGATTTTAGGGGACAGGGTGGCTCCAATGAGCAGTTCTTC; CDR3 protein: CATSDFRGQGGSNEQFF
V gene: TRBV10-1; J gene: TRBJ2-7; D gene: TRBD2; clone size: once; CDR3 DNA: TGCGCCAGCAGTGCTGCGGGGGGTTCCGAGCAGTACTTC; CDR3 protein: CASSAAGGSEQYF
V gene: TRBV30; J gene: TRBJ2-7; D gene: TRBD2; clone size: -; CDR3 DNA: TGTGCCTGGAGTGGACTAGCGGGGGGCTACGAGCAGTACTTC; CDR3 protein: CAWSGLAGGYEQYF
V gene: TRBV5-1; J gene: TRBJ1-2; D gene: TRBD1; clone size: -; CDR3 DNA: TGCGCCAGCAGCTTGGAAGGGAACCGACAGGGAAGTCAGGGTGGCTACACCTTC; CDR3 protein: CASSLEGNRQGSQGGYTF
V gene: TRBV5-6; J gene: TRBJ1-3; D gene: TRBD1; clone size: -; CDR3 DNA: TGTGCCAGCAGCAAAGGGACAGGGTTATTGGGCGCTGGAAACACCATATATTTT; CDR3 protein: CASSKGTGLLGAGNTIYF
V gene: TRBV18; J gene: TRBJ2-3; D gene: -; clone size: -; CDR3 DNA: TGTGCCAGCTCACCAGGTGGGCAGCCCACAGATACGCAGTATTTT; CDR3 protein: CASSPGGQPTDTQYF
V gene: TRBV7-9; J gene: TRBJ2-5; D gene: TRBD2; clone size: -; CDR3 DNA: TGTGCCAGCAGCACTCACACGGGACTAGCGGGGGGCCGACTGAAGACCCAGTACTTC; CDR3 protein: CASSTHTGLAGGRLKTQYF
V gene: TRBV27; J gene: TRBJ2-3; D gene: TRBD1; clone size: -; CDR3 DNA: TGTGCCAGCAGTTTAGGCGGCAGGGGGCCCACAGATACGCAGTATTTT; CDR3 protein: CASSLGGRGPTDTQYF
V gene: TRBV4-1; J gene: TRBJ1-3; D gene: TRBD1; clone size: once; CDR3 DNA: TGCGCCAGCAGCCATCAACAGGGGGCAGCTGGAAACACCATATATTTT; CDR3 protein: CASSHQQGAAGNTIYF
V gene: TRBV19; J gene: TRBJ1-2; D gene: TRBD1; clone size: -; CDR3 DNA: TGTGCCAGTAGTAGGCCTCGGACAGGGCGTAACTATGGCTACACCTTC; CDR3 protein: CASSRPRTGRNYGYTF